Below are 25 T cell receptor beta chains sequenced from a single sample in a study of shared clonotypes between healthy human individuals. Assay: immunoSEQ multiplex PCR; the TCRdb copy retains only in-frame clones and omits some. The sample includes 730,000 or so clones, approximately 75% of them seen just once. Sequenced: memory CD4+ T cells sorted from blood. Sample subset: CD45RA-negative fraction. The receptors were gathered from a woman between 25 and 40 years old in good health.

The gene calls are TRBV5-1 and TRBJ2-7, with TRBD2 identical over 7 bases. V lost 7 bases to trimming and J lost 3 bases; unmatched junction nucleotides: 16. The CDR3 totals 16 residues. Germline V gene data show CDR1 as SGHRS and CDR2 as YFSETQ. CDR3 region: CASRTKAGTPIYEQYF. As DNA, the CDR3 is TGCGCCAGCCGGACCAAAGCGGGAACCCCCATCTACGAGCAGTACTTC. Looking up the rest from reference TRBV5-1 and TRBJ2-7 gives the full variable domain: KAGVTQTPRYLIKTRGQQVTLSCSPISGHRSVSWYQQTPGQGLQFLFEYFSETQRNKGNFPGRFSGRQFSNSRSEMNVSTLELGDSALYLCASRTKAGTPIYEQYFGPGTRLTVT.

The V call is TRBV27, the J call TRBJ2-5, with a tentative D call TRBD1 (5 bases). V gave up 0 bases and J gave up 3 bases, with 11 bases separating them. This CDR3 spans 15 amino acids. Per the germline V gene, CDR1 is MNHEY and CDR2 is SMNVEV (reference sequence). The CDR3 reads CASSLSWQGKETQYF. The CDR3 DNA reads TGTGCCAGCAGTTTATCGTGGCAGGGTAAAGAGACCCAGTACTTC.

CDR3 DNA: TGTGCCTGGAGTGTACTCACCTCGGGCTACGAGCAGTACTTC. It is translated as CAWSVLTSGYEQYF. V gene TRBV30 combines with J gene TRBJ2-7; D unresolved. This CDR3 is 14 amino acids long. With 0 bases removed from V and 3 bases from J, the gap between germline ends came to 12 bases. CDR1 and CDR2 from the germline V gene are GTSNPN and SVGIG (reference sequence).

This chain uses TRBV19 with TRBJ2-6; no reliable D call. The CDR3 loop spans 15 amino acids. V lost 1 base and J lost 0, with 4 bases in between. Germline V gives CDR1 LNHDA, CDR2 SQIVND (reference sequence). The CDR3 nucleotides read TGTGCCAGTAGTATAGTGTACTCTGGGGCCAACGTCCTGACTTTC. Amino acids: CASSIVYSGANVLTF. The whole variable domain, remainder taken from reference TRBV19 and TRBJ2-6, is DGGITQSPKYLFRKEGQNVTLSCEQNLNHDAMYWYRQDPGQGLRLIYYSQIVNDFQKGDIAEGYSVSREKKESFPLTVTSAQKNPTAFYLCASSIVYSGANVLTFGAGSRLTVL.

The chain joins TRBV10-3 to TRBJ2-3; the D gene is possibly TRBD1 (6 bases). CDR3 length: 12 amino acids. Trimming took off 7 bases at V and 4 bases at J, with 9 bases between the two ends. Germline values: CDR1 ENHRY, CDR2 SYGVKD. In DNA form, the CDR3 reads TGTGCCATCAAGGGGGAGTCAGATACGCAGTATTTT. Translating it yields CAIKGESDTQYF.

This clone has more than one count but fewer than ten. The chain has TRBV5-1 and TRBJ2-3; a weak D match, TRBD2 (5 bases). The CDR3 is made up of 15 amino acids. Looked up from germline, CDR1 is SGHRS and CDR2 is YFSETQ. Trimming removed 4 bases from V and 4 bases from J, with 16 bases in between. The CDR3 loop is CASSETTEAADTQYF. The CDR3 DNA sequence: TGCGCCAGCAGCGAAACGACGGAGGCAGCAGATACGCAGTATTTT.

The CDR3 DNA reads as TGTGCCAGTAGTACCCGGGACAGAGTATCCTACAATGAGCAGTTCTTC. This codes for CASSTRDRVSYNEQFF. This rearrangement joins TRBV19 to TRBJ2-1; 7 positions agree with TRBD1. The V gene end was trimmed by 4 bases and the J gene end by 1 base; junction bases not matched to a gene: 7. Germline CDR1 reads LNHDA; CDR2 reads SQIVND (reference sequence). The CDR3 has 16 residues. The complete variable domain, with remaining parts taken from reference TRBV19 and TRBJ2-1, reads DGGITQSPKYLFRKEGQNVTLSCEQNLNHDAMYWYRQDPGQGLRLIYYSQIVNDFQKGDIAEGYSVSREKKESFPLTVTSAQKNPTAFYLCASSTRDRVSYNEQFFGPGTRLTVL.

The chain links TRBV6-6 to TRBJ2-5; tentatively, D is TRBD2 (6 bases). The CDR3 runs 16 residues. V was trimmed by 4 bases and J by 1 base, leaving 16 bases between them. Germline V gene sequence: CDR1 MNHNY, CDR2 SVGAGI (reference sequence). The CDR3: CASSFIQVGGQETQYF. As DNA, the CDR3 is TGTGCCAGCAGTTTCATACAGGTGGGAGGCCAAGAGACCCAGTACTTC.

This chain uses TRBV28 with TRBJ2-7, with D perhaps TRBD2 (6 bases). The CDR3 extends over 15 amino acids. With 3 bases removed from V and 0 bases from J, the gap between germline ends came to 12 bases. Germline assignment: CDR1 MDHEN and CDR2 SYDVKM. The CDR3 sequence is CASSLRGLSSYEQYF. The CDR3 coding sequence is TGTGCCAGCAGTTTGCGGGGACTGAGCTCCTACGAGCAGTACTTC.

The chain recombines TRBV6-4 with TRBJ1-2, with a tentative D call TRBD1 (5 bases). Trimming left V 11 bases short and J 8 bases short, with 12 bases between. CDR3 length equals 10 residues. Germline CDR1 is MRHNA and CDR2 is SNTAGT. CDR3 bases: TGTGCCGGCGACAGATGGGGCTACACCTTC. It is translated as CAGDRWGYTF.

This rearrangement joins TRBV30 to TRBJ2-2, with D tentatively TRBD1 (6 bases). The CDR3 consists of 14 residues. The V gene lost 5 bases and the J gene lost 3 bases, with 13 bases spanning the gap. Per the germline V gene, CDR1 is GTSNPN and CDR2 is SVGIG (reference sequence). The CDR3 here is CAWGTTGYTGELFF. Written as DNA, the CDR3 is TGTGCCTGGGGGACAACAGGGTACACCGGGGAGCTGTTTTTT.

This clone showed up just once. The chain uses TRBV4-1 and TRBJ1-3; TRBD1 matches 7 bases. Looked up from germline, CDR1 is MGHRA and CDR2 is YSYEKL. The CDR3 consists of 16 residues. The junction had 9 bases not matched to a gene; V was cut back by 3 bases and J by 4 bases. The CDR3 DNA reads as TGCGCCAGCAGCCAGCCCCGGGCGGACAGGGGAAACACCATATATTTT. Translated, it gives CASSQPRADRGNTIYF.

The rearrangement links TRBV5-1 to TRBJ2-5; either TRBD1 or TRBD2 may fit D (5 bases each). The V end lost 1 base, the J end lost 1 base, and 11 bases lay between the germline ends. Germline V gene lookup returns CDR1 SGHRS and CDR2 YFSETQ. The CDR3 runs to 15 residues. The CDR3 region is CASSLSGATQETQYF. CDR3 in DNA: TGCGCCAGCAGCTTGTCCGGGGCCACCCAAGAGACCCAGTACTTC. The variable domain in full, completed from reference TRBV5-1 and TRBJ2-5, reads KAGVTQTPRYLIKTRGQQVTLSCSPISGHRSVSWYQQTPGQGLQFLFEYFSETQRNKGNFPGRFSGRQFSNSRSEMNVSTLELGDSALYLCASSLSGATQETQYFGPGTRLLVL.

CDR3: CASSRGGGGFTGELFF. The CDR3 DNA reads as TGTGCCAGCTCCCGCGGCGGAGGTGGGTTCACCGGGGAGCTGTTTTTT. This sequence joins TRBV18 and TRBJ2-2; a possible D gene is TRBD2 (5 bases). The V end lost 6 bases, the J end lost 4 bases, and 18 bases lay between the germline ends. The CDR3 extends over 16 amino acids. CDR1 is KGHSH, CDR2 LQKENI, per germline.

The V gene is TRBV6-7, the J gene TRBJ2-1; 9 bases map to TRBD1. TRBV6-7 falls under the ORF class, with uncertain function. The CDR3 sequence is 14 residues long. V lost 7 bases, J lost 6 bases, and 7 bases stayed unmatched. The CDR3 loop reads CASTPTDRGNEQFF. The CDR3, as DNA: TGTGCCAGCACACCTACGGACAGGGGCAATGAGCAGTTCTTC.

The chain recombines TRBV7-2 with TRBJ2-4; TRBD1 agrees at 10 bases. CDR1 and CDR2 (germline): SGHTA, FQGNSA. The trim removed 3 bases at V and 7 bases at J, leaving 6 bases unmatched. CDR3 length: 15 residues. CDR3 DNA: TGTGCCAGCAGCTTTGGAGGGACAGGGGTGAACATTCAGTACTTC. This translates into CASSFGGTGVNIQYF. Combining the CDR3 with reference TRBV7-2 and TRBJ2-4 gives the whole variable domain GAGVSQSPSNKVTEKGKDVELRCDPISGHTALYWYRQSLGQGLEFLIYFQGNSAPDKSGLPSDRFSAERTGGSVSTLTIQRTQQEDSAVYLCASSFGGTGVNIQYFGAGTRLSVL.

This clone was picked up one time. The V call is TRBV28, the J call TRBJ1-3; D possibly corresponds to TRBD1 (5 bases). This CDR3 spans 15 amino acids. Trimming cost V 0 bases and J 4 bases, with 10 bases left between them. The germline gives CDR1 MDHEN, CDR2 SYDVKM. The CDR3 spells CASSLWQGAGNTIYF. For the CDR3, the DNA is TGTGCCAGCAGTTTATGGCAGGGTGCCGGAAACACCATATATTTT.

The chain links TRBV2 to TRBJ2-3, with D possibly TRBD2 on 6 matching bases. Trimming stripped 6 bases from V and 0 bases from J, with 22 bases between. This CDR3 has 18 residues. Germline lookup yields CDR1 SNHLY and CDR2 FYNNEI. Here the CDR3 reads CASRKGTDFFGSTDTQYF. CDR3 DNA: TGTGCCAGCAGAAAAGGGACTGACTTTTTTGGGAGCACAGATACGCAGTATTTT.

The chain employs TRBV19 and TRBJ2-7; 7 bases line up with TRBD2. The CDR3 is 14 amino acids. In germline, CDR1 is LNHDA, CDR2 SQIVND (reference sequence). Unmatched junction bases numbered 4, after V lost 5 bases and J lost 0 bases. Written as DNA, the CDR3 is TGTGCCAGTAGTTGGACTAGGAGCTCCTACGAGCAGTACTTC. Translation: CASSWTRSSYEQYF.

The chain has TRBV19 and TRBJ1-5; D remains ambiguous. Germline lookup yields CDR1 LNHDA and CDR2 SQIVND (reference sequence). The ends were cut back, 0 bases at V and 2 bases at J, with 8 bases in the middle. CDR3 length: 15 amino acids. CDR3: CASSIEDIGNQPQHF. The CDR3 DNA reads as TGTGCCAGTAGTATAGAGGATATCGGCAATCAGCCCCAGCATTTT. Complete variable domain (other parts from reference TRBV19 and TRBJ1-5): DGGITQSPKYLFRKEGQNVTLSCEQNLNHDAMYWYRQDPGQGLRLIYYSQIVNDFQKGDIAEGYSVSREKKESFPLTVTSAQKNPTAFYLCASSIEDIGNQPQHFGDGTRLSIL.

The chain carries TRBV5-5 and TRBJ2-7, with D possibly TRBD2 on 6 matching bases. Germline CDR1 SGHKS, CDR2 YYEKEE (reference sequence). The CDR3 loop spans 14 amino acids. Trimming pared 1 base from V and 5 bases from J, leaving 13 bases between. The CDR3 loop reads CASSLIGGPNEQYF. In DNA, the CDR3 is TGTGCCAGCAGCTTGATAGGAGGGCCTAACGAGCAGTACTTC.

CDR3 region: CSAFHGETQYF. Here the CDR3 DNA reads TGCAGTGCCTTCCACGGGGAGACCCAGTACTTC. V and J are TRBV20-1 and TRBJ2-5; D unclear. V lost 6 bases and J lost 5, with 10 bases in between. Looked up from germline, CDR1 is DFQATT and CDR2 is SNEGSKA (reference sequence). The CDR3 has 11 residues.

V gene TRBV6-1 combines with J gene TRBJ2-7, with 8 bases aligning to TRBD2. Germline loops: CDR1 MNHNS, CDR2 SASEGT. The J segment lost 0 bases and the V segment lost 4 bases, leaving 5 bases of the junction unmatched. The CDR3 length is 15 residues. CDR3 region: CASSAFSGVSYEQYF. CDR3 coding DNA: TGTGCCAGCAGTGCGTTTAGCGGGGTCTCCTACGAGCAGTACTTC.

The genes are TRBV9 and TRBJ1-3; D perhaps matches TRBD1 (5 bases). CDR3 length: 15 amino acids. V shed 1 base and J shed 1 base, with 9 bases lying between them. The germline CDR1 and CDR2 sequences are SGDLS and YYNGEE. The CDR3 DNA sequence: TGTGCCAGCAGCGTAACGGGGGATTCTGGAAACACCATATATTTT. It specifies CASSVTGDSGNTIYF.

The V call is TRBV7-9, the J call TRBJ2-7, with D possibly being TRBD1 (6 bases). V gave up 6 bases and J gave up 2 bases, with 14 bases separating them. The CDR3 loop spans 14 amino acids. The germline V gene encodes CDR1 SEHNR and CDR2 FQNEAQ (reference sequence). CDR3 nucleotide sequence: TGTGCCAGCAGAACCGGACAGAGACCCTACGAGCAGTACTTC. This gives the protein CASRTGQRPYEQYF.